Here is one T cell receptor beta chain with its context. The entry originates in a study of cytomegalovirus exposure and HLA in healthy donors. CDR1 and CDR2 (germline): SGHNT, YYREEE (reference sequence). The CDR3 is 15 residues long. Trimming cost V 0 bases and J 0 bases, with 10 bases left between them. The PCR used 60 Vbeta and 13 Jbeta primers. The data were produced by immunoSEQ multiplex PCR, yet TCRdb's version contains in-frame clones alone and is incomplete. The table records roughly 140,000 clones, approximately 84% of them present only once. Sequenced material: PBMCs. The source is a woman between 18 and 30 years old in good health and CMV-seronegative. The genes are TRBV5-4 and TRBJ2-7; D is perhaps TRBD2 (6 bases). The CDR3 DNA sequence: TGTGCCAGCAGCTTGGCCCTAGCGACCTCCTACGAGCAGTACTTC. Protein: CASSLALATSYEQYF.